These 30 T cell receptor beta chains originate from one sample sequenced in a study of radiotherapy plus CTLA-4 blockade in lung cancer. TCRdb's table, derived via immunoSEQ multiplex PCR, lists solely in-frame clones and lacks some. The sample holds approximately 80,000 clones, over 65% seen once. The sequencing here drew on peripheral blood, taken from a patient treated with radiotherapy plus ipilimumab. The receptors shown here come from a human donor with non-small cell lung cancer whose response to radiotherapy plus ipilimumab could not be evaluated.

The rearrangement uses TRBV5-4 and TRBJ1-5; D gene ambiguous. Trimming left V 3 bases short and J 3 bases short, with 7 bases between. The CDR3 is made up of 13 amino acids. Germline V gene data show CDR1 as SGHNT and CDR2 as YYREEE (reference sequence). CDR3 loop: CASSWELNQPQHF. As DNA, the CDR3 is TGTGCCAGCAGCTGGGAGCTCAATCAGCCCCAGCATTTT.

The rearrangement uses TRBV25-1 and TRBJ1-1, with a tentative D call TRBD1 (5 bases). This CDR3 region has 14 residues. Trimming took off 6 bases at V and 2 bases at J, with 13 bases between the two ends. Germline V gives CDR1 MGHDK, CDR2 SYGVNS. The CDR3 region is CASSGTPLNTEAFF. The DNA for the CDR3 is TGTGCCAGCAGCGGGACTCCTTTAAACACTGAAGCTTTCTTT. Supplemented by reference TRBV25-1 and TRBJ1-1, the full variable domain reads EADIYQTPRYLVIGTGKKITLECSQTMGHDKMYWYQQDPGMELHLIHYSYGVNSTEKGDLSSESTVSRIRTEHFPLTLESARPSHTSQYLCASSGTPLNTEAFFGQGTRLTVV.

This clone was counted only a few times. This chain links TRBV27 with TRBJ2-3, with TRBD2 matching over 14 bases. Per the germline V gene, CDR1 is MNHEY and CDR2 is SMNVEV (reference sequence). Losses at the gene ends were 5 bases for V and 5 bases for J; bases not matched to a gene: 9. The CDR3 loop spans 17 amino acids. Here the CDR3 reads CASSKGTSGGLGDTQYF. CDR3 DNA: TGTGCCAGCAGTAAGGGGACTAGCGGGGGTTTGGGAGATACGCAGTATTTT.

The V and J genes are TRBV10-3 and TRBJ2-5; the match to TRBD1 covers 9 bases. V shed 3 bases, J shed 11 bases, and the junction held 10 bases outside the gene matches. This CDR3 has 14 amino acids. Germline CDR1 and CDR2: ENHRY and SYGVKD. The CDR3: CAISEPTGGGWQYF. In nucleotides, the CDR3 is TGTGCCATCAGTGAACCGACAGGGGGGGGATGGCAGTACTTC.

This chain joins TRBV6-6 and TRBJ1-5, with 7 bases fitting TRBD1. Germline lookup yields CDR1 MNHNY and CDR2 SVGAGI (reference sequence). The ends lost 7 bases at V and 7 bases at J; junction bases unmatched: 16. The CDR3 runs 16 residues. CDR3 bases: TGTGCCAGCACCTTAGAGACAGGGAACCATGGCCAGCCCCAGCATTTT. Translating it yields CASTLETGNHGQPQHF.

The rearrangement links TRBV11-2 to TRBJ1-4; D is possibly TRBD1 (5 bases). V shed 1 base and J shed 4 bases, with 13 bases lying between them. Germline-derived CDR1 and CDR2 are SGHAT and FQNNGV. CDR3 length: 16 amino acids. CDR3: CASSLGKGKGNEKLFF. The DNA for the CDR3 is TGTGCCAGCAGCTTAGGAAAGGGGAAGGGTAATGAAAAACTGTTTTTT. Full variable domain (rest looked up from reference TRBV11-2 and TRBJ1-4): EAGVAQSPRYKIIEKRQSVAFWCNPISGHATLYWYQQILGQGPKLLIQFQNNGVVDDSQLPKDRFSAERLKGVDSTLKIQPAKLEDSAVYLCASSLGKGKGNEKLFFGSGTQLSVL.

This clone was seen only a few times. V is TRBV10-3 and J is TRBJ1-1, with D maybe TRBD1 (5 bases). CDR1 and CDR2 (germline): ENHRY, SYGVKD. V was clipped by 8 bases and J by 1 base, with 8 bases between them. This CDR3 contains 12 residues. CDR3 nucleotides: TGTGCCATCGGCCAGGGGAACACTGAAGCTTTCTTT. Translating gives CAIGQGNTEAFF.

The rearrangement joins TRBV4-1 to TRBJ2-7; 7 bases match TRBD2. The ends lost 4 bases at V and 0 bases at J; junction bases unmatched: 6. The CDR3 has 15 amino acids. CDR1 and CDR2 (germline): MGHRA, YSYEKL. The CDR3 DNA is TGCGCCAGCAGCCGCAATAGCGGGCCCTCCTACGAGCAGTACTTC. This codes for CASSRNSGPSYEQYF.

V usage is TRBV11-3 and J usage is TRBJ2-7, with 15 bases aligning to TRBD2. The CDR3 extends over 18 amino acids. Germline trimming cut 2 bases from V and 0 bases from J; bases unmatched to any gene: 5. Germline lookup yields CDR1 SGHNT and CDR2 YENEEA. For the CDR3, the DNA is TGTGCCAGCAGCTTACCCTGGACTAGCGGGAGGGTCTCCTACGAGCAGTACTTC. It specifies CASSLPWTSGRVSYEQYF.

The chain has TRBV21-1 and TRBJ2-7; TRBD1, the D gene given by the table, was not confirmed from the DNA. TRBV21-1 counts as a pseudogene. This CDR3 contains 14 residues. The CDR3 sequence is CASRTGVLSYEQYF. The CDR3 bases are TGTGCCAGCAGGACAGGGGTCTTATCCTACGAGCAGTACTTC.

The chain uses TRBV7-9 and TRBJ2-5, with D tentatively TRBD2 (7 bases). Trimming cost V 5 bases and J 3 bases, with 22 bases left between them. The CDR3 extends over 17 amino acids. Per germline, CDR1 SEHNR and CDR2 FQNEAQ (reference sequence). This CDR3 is CASSHAGAGELEETQYF. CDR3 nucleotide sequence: TGTGCCAGCAGCCACGCGGGGGCGGGGGAGCTCGAAGAGACCCAGTACTTC.

The CDR3 nucleotides read TGTGCCAGCAGCACAGGGACAGCTAGCAATCAGCCCCAGCATTTT. Translating gives CASSTGTASNQPQHF. The chain has TRBV7-2 and TRBJ1-5; TRBD1 aligns across 7 bases. Trimming removed 5 bases from V and 0 bases from J; junction bases left unmatched: 4. The germline V gene has CDR1 SGHTA and CDR2 FQGNSA. The CDR3 sequence is 15 residues long.

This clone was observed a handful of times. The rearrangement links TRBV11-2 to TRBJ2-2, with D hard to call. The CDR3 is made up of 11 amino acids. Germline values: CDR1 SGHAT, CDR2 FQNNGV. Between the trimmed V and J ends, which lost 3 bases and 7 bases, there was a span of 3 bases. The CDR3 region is CASSFVGELFF. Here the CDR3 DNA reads TGTGCCAGCAGCTTCGTCGGGGAGCTGTTTTTT.

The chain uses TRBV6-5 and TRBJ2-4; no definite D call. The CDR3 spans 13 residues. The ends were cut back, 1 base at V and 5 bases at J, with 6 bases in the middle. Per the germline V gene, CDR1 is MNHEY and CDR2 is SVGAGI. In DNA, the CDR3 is TGTGCCAGCAGTTACTATTCTCAAAACATTCAGTACTTC. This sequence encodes CASSYYSQNIQYF.

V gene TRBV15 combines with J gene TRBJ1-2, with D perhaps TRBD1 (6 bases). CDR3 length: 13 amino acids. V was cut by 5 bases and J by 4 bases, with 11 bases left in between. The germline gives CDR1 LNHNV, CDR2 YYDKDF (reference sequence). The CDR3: CATSGQTIYGYTF. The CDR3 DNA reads TGTGCCACCAGCGGACAGACGATCTATGGCTACACCTTC.

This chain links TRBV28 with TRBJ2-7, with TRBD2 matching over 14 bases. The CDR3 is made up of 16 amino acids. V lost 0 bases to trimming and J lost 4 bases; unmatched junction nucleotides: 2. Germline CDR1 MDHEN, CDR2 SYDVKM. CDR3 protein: CASSLWGLAGDYEQYF. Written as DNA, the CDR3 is TGTGCCAGCAGTTTATGGGGACTAGCGGGGGATTACGAGCAGTACTTC.

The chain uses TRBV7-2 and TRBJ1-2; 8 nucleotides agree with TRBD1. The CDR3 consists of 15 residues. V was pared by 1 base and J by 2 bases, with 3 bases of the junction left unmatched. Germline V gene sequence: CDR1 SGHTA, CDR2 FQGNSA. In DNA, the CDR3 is TGTGCCAGCAGCTTAGGATCAGGGGGCAACTATGGCTACACCTTC. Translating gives CASSLGSGGNYGYTF.

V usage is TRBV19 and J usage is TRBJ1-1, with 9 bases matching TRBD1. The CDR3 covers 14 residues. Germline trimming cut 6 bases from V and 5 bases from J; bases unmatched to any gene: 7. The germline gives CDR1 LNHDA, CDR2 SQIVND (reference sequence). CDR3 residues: CASRTQGAMTEAFF. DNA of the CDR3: TGTGCCAGTAGAACACAGGGGGCTATGACTGAAGCTTTCTTT.

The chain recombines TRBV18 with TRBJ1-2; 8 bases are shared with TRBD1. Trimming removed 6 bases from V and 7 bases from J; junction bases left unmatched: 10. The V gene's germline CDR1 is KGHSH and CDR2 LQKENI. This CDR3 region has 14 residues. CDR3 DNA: TGTGCCAGCTCCCTTGACAGGGGCGAAGGTGGCTACACCTTC. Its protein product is CASSLDRGEGGYTF. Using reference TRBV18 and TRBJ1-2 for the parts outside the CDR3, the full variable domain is NAGVMQNPRHLVRRRGQEARLRCSPMKGHSHVYWYRQLPEEGLKFMVYLQKENIIDESGMPKERFSAEFPKEGPSILRIQQVVRGDSAAYFCASSLDRGEGGYTFGSGTRLTVV.

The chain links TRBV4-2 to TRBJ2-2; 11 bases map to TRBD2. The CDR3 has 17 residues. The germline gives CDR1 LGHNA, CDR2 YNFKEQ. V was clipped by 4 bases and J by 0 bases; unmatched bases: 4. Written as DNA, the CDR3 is TGTGCCAGCAGCCTTTTAGCGGGGGGGACGAACACCGGGGAGCTGTTTTTT. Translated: CASSLLAGGTNTGELFF.

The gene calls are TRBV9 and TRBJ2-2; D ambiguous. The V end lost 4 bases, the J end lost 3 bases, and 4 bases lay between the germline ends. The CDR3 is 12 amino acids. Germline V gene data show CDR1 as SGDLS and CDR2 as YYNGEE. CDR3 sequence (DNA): TGTGCCAGCAGCTTCGACACCGGGGAGCTGTTTTTT. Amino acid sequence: CASSFDTGELFF.

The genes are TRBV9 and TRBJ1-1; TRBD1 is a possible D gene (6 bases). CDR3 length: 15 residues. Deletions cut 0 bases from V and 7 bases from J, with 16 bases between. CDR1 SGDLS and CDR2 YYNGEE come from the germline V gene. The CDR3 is CASSVDGGAAREAFF. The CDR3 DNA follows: TGTGCCAGCAGCGTAGATGGGGGGGCCGCACGTGAAGCTTTCTTT.

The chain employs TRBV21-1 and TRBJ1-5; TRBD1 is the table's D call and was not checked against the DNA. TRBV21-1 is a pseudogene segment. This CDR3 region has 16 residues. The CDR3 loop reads CASSKEKGPPERPQHF. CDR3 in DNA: TGTGCCAGCAGCAAAGAGAAGGGGCCCCCAGAGCGGCCCCAGCATTTT.

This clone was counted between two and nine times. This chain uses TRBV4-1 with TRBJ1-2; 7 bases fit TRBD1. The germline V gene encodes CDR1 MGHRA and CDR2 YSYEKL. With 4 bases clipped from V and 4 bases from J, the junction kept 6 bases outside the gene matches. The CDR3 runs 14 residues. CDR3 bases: TGCGCCAGCAGCCGACAGGGAAATAGCTATGGCTACACCTTC. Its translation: CASSRQGNSYGYTF.

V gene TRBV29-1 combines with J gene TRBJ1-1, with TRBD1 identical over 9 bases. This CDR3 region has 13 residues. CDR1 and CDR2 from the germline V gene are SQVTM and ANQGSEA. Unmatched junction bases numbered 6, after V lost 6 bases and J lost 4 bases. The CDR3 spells CSVTGGGGTEAFF. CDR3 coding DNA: TGCAGCGTCACAGGGGGCGGAGGCACTGAAGCTTTCTTT.

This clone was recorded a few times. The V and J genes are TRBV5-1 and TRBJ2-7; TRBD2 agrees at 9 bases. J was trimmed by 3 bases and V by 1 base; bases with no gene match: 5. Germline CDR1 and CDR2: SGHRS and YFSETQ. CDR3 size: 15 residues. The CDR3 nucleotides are TGCGCCAGCAGCTTGATAGCGGGAGCCCACTACGAGCAGTACTTC. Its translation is CASSLIAGAHYEQYF.

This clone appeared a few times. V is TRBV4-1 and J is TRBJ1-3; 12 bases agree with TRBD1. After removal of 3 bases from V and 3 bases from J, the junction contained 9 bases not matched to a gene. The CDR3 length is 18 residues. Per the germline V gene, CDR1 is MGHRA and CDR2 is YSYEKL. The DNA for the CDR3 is TGCGCCAGCAGCCACCGGGACAGGGGGCCCGGCTTTGGAAACACCATATATTTT. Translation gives CASSHRDRGPGFGNTIYF.

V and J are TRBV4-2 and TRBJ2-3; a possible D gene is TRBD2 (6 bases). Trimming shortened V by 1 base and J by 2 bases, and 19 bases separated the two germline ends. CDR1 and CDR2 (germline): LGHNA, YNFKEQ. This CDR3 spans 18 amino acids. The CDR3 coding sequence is TGTGCCAGCAGCCAAGGCGGGAAGAAACTAGCTAACACAGATACGCAGTATTTT. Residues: CASSQGGKKLANTDTQYF.

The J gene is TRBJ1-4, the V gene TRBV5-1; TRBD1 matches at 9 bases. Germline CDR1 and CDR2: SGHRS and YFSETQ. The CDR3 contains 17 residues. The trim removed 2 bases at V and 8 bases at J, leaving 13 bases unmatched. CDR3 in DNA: TGCGCCAGCAGCTTATTACCTCCTCGGACAGGGGCCGAAAAACTGTTTTTT. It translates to CASSLLPPRTGAEKLFF.

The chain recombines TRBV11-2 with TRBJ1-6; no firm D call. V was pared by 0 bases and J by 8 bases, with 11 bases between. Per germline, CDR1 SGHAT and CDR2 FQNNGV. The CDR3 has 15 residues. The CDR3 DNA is TGTGCCAGCAGCTTAGATCCGGCGGGTGATTCACCCCTCCACTTT. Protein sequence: CASSLDPAGDSPLHF.